These 32 T cell receptor beta chains were sequenced from one sample in a study of shared clonotypes between healthy human individuals. Positively selected for CCR7, the CD45RO-negative cells used as naive CD8 cells excluded terminally differentiated effector memory CD45RA+ cells. Repertoires were generated with immunoSEQ multiplex PCR, while TCRdb's copy carries only in-frame clones and drops some. Seen here are some 2,100,000 clones, around 93% observed once, and the top ten hold over 1.5%. Sequencing used naive CD8+ T cells from PBMCs. These receptors were collected from a young man in good health. Some clones in this sample may be carry-over from other donors' samples.

The chain recombines TRBV4-1 with TRBJ1-2; perhaps TRBD1 as D (6 bases). CDR1 and CDR2 from the germline V gene are MGHRA and YSYEKL. The CDR3 has 14 residues. V was clipped by 0 bases and J by 4 bases, with 9 bases between them. This CDR3 is CASSQDRGAYGYTF. The CDR3 bases are TGCGCCAGCAGCCAAGACCGGGGGGCCTATGGCTACACCTTC.

The chain employs TRBV4-1 and TRBJ2-3; unclear D gene. This CDR3 has 15 residues. The germline V gene encodes CDR1 MGHRA and CDR2 YSYEKL. Between the trimmed V and J ends, which lost 4 bases and 0 bases, there was a span of 11 bases. This CDR3 reads CASSPLEQSTDTQYF. CDR3 DNA sequence: TGCGCCAGCAGCCCGTTGGAGCAGAGCACAGATACGCAGTATTTT.

CDR3 residues: CASRRGRGEQYF. The CDR3, as DNA: TGTGCCAGCAGACGTGGCCGGGGCGAGCAGTACTTC. This chain uses TRBV27 with TRBJ2-7, with a tentative D call TRBD2 (5 bases). The germline V gene encodes CDR1 MNHEY and CDR2 SMNVEV (reference sequence). Trimming took 6 bases from V and 6 from J, leaving 12 bases between them. The CDR3 contains 12 residues.

This clone was seen more than once but under ten times. J is TRBJ2-1 and V is TRBV27, with D tentatively TRBD1 (5 bases). V was cut by 5 bases and J by 9 bases, with 11 bases left in between. The CDR3 is 12 residues long. Looked up from germline, CDR1 is MNHEY and CDR2 is SMNVEV (reference sequence). The CDR3 region is CASSPLQGEQFF. In DNA form, the CDR3 reads TGTGCCAGCAGTCCCCTGCAGGGTGAGCAGTTCTTC.

This chain joins TRBV5-5 and TRBJ2-7, with unresolved D. The V end was cut by 1 base, the J end by 3 bases, with 8 bases between. The CDR3 is 13 amino acids. The V gene's germline CDR1 is SGHKS and CDR2 YYEKEE (reference sequence). In DNA form, the CDR3 reads TGTGCCAGCAGCTTGCCACAGAACTACGAGCAGTACTTC. Amino acid sequence: CASSLPQNYEQYF.

A single count supports this clone. The CDR3 nucleotides are TGTGCCAGCAGCGAGGGGAACCAACGGAGCTCCTACGAGCAGTACTTC. Translation: CASSEGNQRSSYEQYF. V and J are TRBV9 and TRBJ2-7, with a tentative D call TRBD1 (5 bases). The CDR3 consists of 16 residues. Trimming removed 3 bases from V and 0 bases from J, with 16 bases in between. CDR1 SGDLS and CDR2 YYNGEE come from the germline V gene. The full variable domain, rest sourced from reference TRBV9 and TRBJ2-7, is DSGVTQTPKHLITATGQRVTLRCSPRSGDLSVYWYQQSLDQGLQFLIQYYNGEERAKGNILERFSAQQFPDLHSELNLSSLELGDSALYFCASSEGNQRSSYEQYFGPGTRLTVT.

CDR3 region: CASSFPDRVGDNEQFF. Here the CDR3 DNA reads TGTGCCAGCAGTTTCCCAGACAGGGTTGGAGACAATGAGCAGTTCTTC. The chain is built from TRBV28 and TRBJ2-1; 7 bases fit TRBD1. CDR3 size: 16 residues. In germline, CDR1 is MDHEN, CDR2 SYDVKM. V shed 3 bases, J shed 5 bases, and the junction held 10 bases outside the gene matches.

The genes are TRBV9 and TRBJ2-1; D may be TRBD1 (6 bases). This CDR3 comprises 15 residues. The germline V and J ends were trimmed by 0 bases and 2 bases, with 9 bases remaining between them. CDR1 is SGDLS and CDR2 is YYNGEE in the germline V gene. CDR3 in amino acids: CASSVDRVAYNEQFF. CDR3 nucleotide sequence: TGTGCCAGCAGCGTAGACAGGGTAGCCTACAATGAGCAGTTCTTC.

The chain employs TRBV10-1 and TRBJ2-2; TRBD1 agrees at 12 bases. The length of the CDR3 is 15 residues. Trimming removed 8 bases from V and 6 bases from J; junction bases left unmatched: 7. Per germline, CDR1 WNHNN and CDR2 SYGVQD (reference sequence). CDR3 nucleotides: TGCGCCAGCCTCCGGGACAGGGGGCCCCCCGGGGAGCTGTTTTTT. The encoded protein is CASLRDRGPPGELFF.

The chain recombines TRBV27 with TRBJ2-6, with D maybe TRBD1 (5 bases). This CDR3 is 17 amino acids long. Trimming shortened V by 5 bases and J by 0 bases, and 14 bases separated the two germline ends. The germline gives CDR1 MNHEY, CDR2 SMNVEV (reference sequence). The CDR3 DNA reads as TGTGCCAGCAGTCTGGTGACAGACCTCTCTGGGGCCAACGTCCTGACTTTC. Its protein is CASSLVTDLSGANVLTF.

The chain carries TRBV14 and TRBJ2-2; 7 bases line up with TRBD1. Germline CDR1 SGHDN, CDR2 FVKESK. V was pared by 1 base and J by 3 bases, with 2 bases of the junction left unmatched. There are 15 residues in the CDR3. DNA for the CDR3: TGTGCCAGCAGCCAAGGAACAGGGGACACCGGGGAGCTGTTTTTT. As protein: CASSQGTGDTGELFF.

V usage is TRBV7-2 and J usage is TRBJ2-1; D gene ambiguous. The CDR3 is 13 residues long. The germline V and J ends were trimmed by 3 bases and 3 bases, with 6 bases remaining between them. Germline lookup yields CDR1 SGHTA and CDR2 FQGNSA. This CDR3 reads CASSFGYYNEQFF. The CDR3 bases are TGTGCCAGCAGCTTCGGATACTACAATGAGCAGTTCTTC.

This rearrangement joins TRBV28 to TRBJ2-7, with D perhaps TRBD1 (6 bases). This CDR3 region has 11 residues. V lost 10 bases, J lost 5 bases, and 12 bases lay in between. Per the germline V gene, CDR1 is MDHEN and CDR2 is SYDVKM. CDR3 DNA: TGTGCCACCAACAGGGACCACGAGCAGTACTTC. Protein: CATNRDHEQYF.

The gene calls are TRBV5-1 and TRBJ2-7, with a tentative D call TRBD1 (6 bases). Germline V gene lookup returns CDR1 SGHRS and CDR2 YFSETQ. The V and J ends lost 0 bases and 5 bases respectively, with 18 bases between them. The CDR3 runs to 16 residues. The CDR3 DNA sequence: TGCGCCAGCAGCTTGGTTGTAGGGGCAGGGGCGAACGAGCAGTACTTC. It codes for CASSLVVGAGANEQYF.

The rearrangement joins TRBV15 to TRBJ2-5; D is uncertain. The CDR3 spans 10 residues. CDR1 and CDR2 from the germline V gene are LNHNV and YYDKDF (reference sequence). Trimming removed 3 bases at V and 5 bases at J, with 1 base between. This CDR3 is CATSRETQYF. CDR3 in DNA: TGTGCCACCAGCAGGGAGACCCAGTACTTC. The entire variable domain, with the rest obtained from reference TRBV15 and TRBJ2-5, is as follows: DAMVIQNPRYQVTQFGKPVTLSCSQTLNHNVMYWYQQKSSQAPKLLFHYYDKDFNNEADTPDNFQSRRPNTSFCFLDIRSPGLGDTAMYLCATSRETQYFGPGTRLLVL.

The chain recombines TRBV30 with TRBJ2-7; D not resolved. The V gene's germline CDR1 is GTSNPN and CDR2 SVGIG (reference sequence). The CDR3 sequence is 16 residues long. Between the trimmed V and J ends, which lost 0 bases and 3 bases, there was a span of 18 bases. The CDR3 DNA reads TGTGCCTGGAGTGTAGCCCCAGTCCTGTCCCTCTACGAGCAGTACTTC. This translates into CAWSVAPVLSLYEQYF.

In its sample, this clone was seen a few times. The chain recombines TRBV6-5 with TRBJ1-1, with a possible D match to TRBD1 (5 bases). Trimming took off 2 bases at V and 4 bases at J, with 11 bases between the two ends. The CDR3 extends over 14 amino acids. Germline V gene sequence: CDR1 MNHEY, CDR2 SVGAGI. The CDR3: CASSYQGTGTEAFF. The CDR3 DNA sequence: TGTGCCAGCAGTTACCAGGGTACCGGCACTGAAGCTTTCTTT.

This rearrangement joins TRBV11-2 to TRBJ2-2; 9 bases are a match to TRBD2. In germline, CDR1 is SGHAT, CDR2 FQNNGV. There are 19 residues in the CDR3. J lost 0 bases, V lost 5 bases, and 13 bases had no gene match. The CDR3 loop reads CASSPSRTSVKANTGELFF. In nucleotides, the CDR3 is TGTGCCAGCAGCCCCTCCAGGACTAGCGTAAAAGCGAACACCGGGGAGCTGTTTTTT.

The CDR3 DNA is TGTGCCACCTTGACTAGCGGGAGAGCCGGGGAGCTGTTTTTT. Translated: CATLTSGRAGELFF. The rearrangement links TRBV2 to TRBJ2-2; 12 bases line up with TRBD2. Germline V lookup: CDR1 SNHLY, CDR2 FYNNEI. There are 14 residues in the CDR3. Trimming took 10 bases from V and 6 from J; bases not matched to a gene: 6.

This clone appeared a few times. V is TRBV7-3 and J is TRBJ1-2; 7 nucleotides align to TRBD1. Germline V gives CDR1 SGHTA, CDR2 FQGTGA. The length of the CDR3 is 15 residues. Losses at the gene ends were 6 bases for V and 5 bases for J; bases not matched to a gene: 12. In DNA form, the CDR3 reads TGTGCCAGCAGGGCAGCACGAGGGGGCCCATATGGCTACACCTTC. It is translated as CASRAARGGPYGYTF.

About this clone itself: Other nucleotide sequences in the sample specify the same CDR3. The chain joins TRBV6-1 to TRBJ1-5, with D possibly TRBD1 on 5 matching bases. Germline V CDR1 and CDR2: MNHNS, SASEGT. The CDR3 runs 15 residues. Trimming shortened V by 4 bases and J by 0 bases, and 10 bases separated the two germline ends. In DNA, the CDR3 is TGTGCCAGCAGTGCCCCCAGGGATAGCAATCAGCCCCAGCATTTT. Protein sequence: CASSAPRDSNQPQHF.

V usage is TRBV25-1 and J usage is TRBJ2-1, with 12 bases fitting TRBD2. Germline V gene data show CDR1 as MGHDK and CDR2 as SYGVNS. The CDR3 has 17 residues. The J segment lost 1 base and the V segment lost 5 bases, leaving 6 bases of the junction unmatched. The CDR3 protein is CASSSRTSGMSYNEQFF. CDR3 DNA sequence: TGTGCCAGCAGTTCGAGGACTAGCGGGATGTCCTACAATGAGCAGTTCTTC.

V usage is TRBV7-8 and J usage is TRBJ2-7, with D maybe TRBD1 (5 bases). Germline V gene data show CDR1 as SGHVS and CDR2 as FQNEAQ. V lost 4 bases and J lost 2, with 12 bases in between. This CDR3 region has 14 residues. CDR3 sequence: CASSSRQTAYEQYF. CDR3 sequence (DNA): TGTGCCAGCAGCTCGCGGCAGACAGCCTACGAGCAGTACTTC.

The V call is TRBV29-1, the J call TRBJ2-7; D could derive from TRBD1 or TRBD2 (5 bases each). CDR1 is SQVTM and CDR2 is ANQGSEA in the germline V gene. CDR3 length equals 13 residues. Deletions cut 4 bases from V and 2 bases from J, with 12 bases between. The CDR3 loop reads CSVGVRGAYEQYF. CDR3 DNA: TGCAGCGTTGGGGTGAGAGGGGCCTACGAGCAGTACTTC.

This clone was detected only once. This sequence joins TRBV30 and TRBJ2-1; 12 bases line up with TRBD2. The CDR3 runs to 13 residues. Germline CDR1 and CDR2: GTSNPN and SVGIG (reference sequence). The V segment lost 5 bases and the J segment 8 bases; nucleotides outside the gene matches: 4. CDR3 nucleotide sequence: TGTGCCTGGGGGACTAGCGGGTCCTATGAGCAGTTCTTC. Translated, it gives CAWGTSGSYEQFF.

This rearrangement joins TRBV5-1 to TRBJ2-3, with 10 bases aligning to TRBD1. The CDR3 totals 16 residues. V was pared by 4 bases and J by 4 bases, with 9 bases of the junction left unmatched. Germline V CDR1 and CDR2: SGHRS, YFSETQ. The CDR3 sequence: CASSILDRGIADTQYF. DNA of the CDR3: TGCGCCAGCAGCATACTGGACAGGGGGATCGCAGATACGCAGTATTTT. Supplemented by reference TRBV5-1 and TRBJ2-3, the full variable domain reads KAGVTQTPRYLIKTRGQQVTLSCSPISGHRSVSWYQQTPGQGLQFLFEYFSETQRNKGNFPGRFSGRQFSNSRSEMNVSTLELGDSALYLCASSILDRGIADTQYFGPGTRLTVL.

V gene TRBV29-1 combines with J gene TRBJ1-2, with D possibly being TRBD1 (5 bases). Germline values: CDR1 SQVTM, CDR2 ANQGSEA. The CDR3 is made up of 15 amino acids. The V and J ends lost 6 bases and 3 bases respectively, with 20 bases between them. The CDR3 nucleotides are TGCAGCGTCCCGGGGGGGGTGGAGGACCACTATGGCTACACCTTC. It yields the protein CSVPGGVEDHYGYTF.

This clone was counted between two and nine times. This chain links TRBV4-1 with TRBJ1-1; the D is unclear. The V and J ends lost 4 bases and 1 base respectively, with 10 bases between them. The length of the CDR3 is 14 residues. Germline CDR1 reads MGHRA; CDR2 reads YSYEKL. CDR3 sequence reads: CASSPLTGNTEAFF. CDR3 bases: TGCGCCAGCAGCCCATTAACGGGGAACACTGAAGCTTTCTTT.

The gene calls are TRBV12-5 and TRBJ2-2, with D uncertain. Germline V gene sequence: CDR1 LGHNT, CDR2 FRNRAP. The CDR3 covers 14 residues. V lost 6 bases, J lost 3 bases, and 11 bases lay in between. The CDR3 DNA sequence: TGTGCTAGTGGCCAGACCTATGACACCGGGGAGCTGTTTTTT. Its translation: CASGQTYDTGELFF.

V and J are TRBV4-1 and TRBJ2-7, with D perhaps matching TRBD2 (6 bases). Germline-derived CDR1 and CDR2 are MGHRA and YSYEKL. The CDR3 runs to 17 residues. The V and J ends lost 0 bases and 2 bases respectively, with 17 bases between them. The CDR3 DNA reads TGCGCCAGCAGCCAAGAGGGCGGGGTGACGGCAACCTACGAGCAGTACTTC. It yields the protein CASSQEGGVTATYEQYF.

The rearrangement uses TRBV7-9 and TRBJ2-1; D is undetermined. The germline gives CDR1 SEHNR, CDR2 FQNEAQ (reference sequence). This CDR3 comprises 16 residues. Trimming took off 3 bases at V and 2 bases at J, with 14 bases between the two ends. The CDR3 bases are TGTGCCAGCAGCTTTACGATGCTCGGTGCCTACAATGAGCAGTTCTTC. This translates into CASSFTMLGAYNEQFF.

The rearrangement joins TRBV19 to TRBJ2-7, with D tentatively TRBD1 (5 bases). The CDR3 runs 14 residues. Germline-derived CDR1 and CDR2 are LNHDA and SQIVND (reference sequence). V was cut by 2 bases and J by 2 bases, with 10 bases left in between. CDR3 bases: TGTGCCAGTAGTATATTTGGCAGGGCCTACGAGCAGTACTTC. Protein: CASSIFGRAYEQYF.